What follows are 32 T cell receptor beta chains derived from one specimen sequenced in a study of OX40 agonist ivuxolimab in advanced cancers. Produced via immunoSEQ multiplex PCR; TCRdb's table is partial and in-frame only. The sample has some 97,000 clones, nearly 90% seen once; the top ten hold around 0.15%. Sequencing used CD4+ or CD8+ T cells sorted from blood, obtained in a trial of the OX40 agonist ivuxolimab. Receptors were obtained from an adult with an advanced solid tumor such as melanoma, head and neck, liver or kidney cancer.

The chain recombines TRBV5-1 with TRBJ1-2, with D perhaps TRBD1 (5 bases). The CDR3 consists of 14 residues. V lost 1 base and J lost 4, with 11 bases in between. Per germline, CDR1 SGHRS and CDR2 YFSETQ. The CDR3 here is CASSLTGRIYGYTF. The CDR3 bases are TGCGCCAGCAGCTTGACGGGACGTATCTATGGCTACACCTTC.

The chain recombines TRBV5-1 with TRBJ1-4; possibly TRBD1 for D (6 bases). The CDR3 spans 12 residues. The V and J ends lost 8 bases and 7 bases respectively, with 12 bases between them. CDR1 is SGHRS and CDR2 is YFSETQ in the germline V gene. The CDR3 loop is CASTGRGEKLFF. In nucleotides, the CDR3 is TGCGCCAGTACAGGGAGAGGTGAAAAACTGTTTTTT.

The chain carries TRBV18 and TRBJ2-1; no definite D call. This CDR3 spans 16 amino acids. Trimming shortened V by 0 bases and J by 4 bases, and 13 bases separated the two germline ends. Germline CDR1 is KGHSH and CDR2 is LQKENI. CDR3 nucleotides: TGTGCCAGCTCACCACCGAGTGGTACGAATTACAATGAGCAGTTCTTC. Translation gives CASSPPSGTNYNEQFF.

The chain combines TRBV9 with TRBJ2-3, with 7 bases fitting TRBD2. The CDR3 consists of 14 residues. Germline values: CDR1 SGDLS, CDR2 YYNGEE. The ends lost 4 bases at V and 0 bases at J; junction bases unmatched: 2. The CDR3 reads CASSSLASTDTQYF. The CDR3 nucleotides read TGTGCCAGCAGCTCACTAGCGAGCACAGATACGCAGTATTTT. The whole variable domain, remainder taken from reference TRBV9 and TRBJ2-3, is DSGVTQTPKHLITATGQRVTLRCSPRSGDLSVYWYQQSLDQGLQFLIQYYNGEERAKGNILERFSAQQFPDLHSELNLSSLELGDSALYFCASSSLASTDTQYFGPGTRLTVL.

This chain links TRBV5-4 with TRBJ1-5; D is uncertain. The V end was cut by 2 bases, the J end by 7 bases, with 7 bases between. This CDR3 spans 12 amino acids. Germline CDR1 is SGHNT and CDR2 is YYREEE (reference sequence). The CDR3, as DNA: TGTGCCAGCAGCTTTAGGGCCCAGCCCCAGCATTTT. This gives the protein CASSFRAQPQHF.

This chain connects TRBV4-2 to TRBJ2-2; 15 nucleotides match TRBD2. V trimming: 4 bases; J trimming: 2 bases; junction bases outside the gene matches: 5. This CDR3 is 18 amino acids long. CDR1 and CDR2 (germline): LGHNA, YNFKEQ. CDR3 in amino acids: CASSPTGLAGGNTGELFF. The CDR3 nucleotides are TGTGCCAGCAGCCCAACGGGACTAGCGGGGGGAAACACCGGGGAGCTGTTTTTT.

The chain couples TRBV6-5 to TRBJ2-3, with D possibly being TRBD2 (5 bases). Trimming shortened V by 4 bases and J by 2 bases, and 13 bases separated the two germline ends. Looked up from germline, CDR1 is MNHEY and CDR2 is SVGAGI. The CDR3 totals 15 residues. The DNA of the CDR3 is TGTGCCAGCAGTTCACGCGGGCAGTACACAGATACGCAGTATTTT. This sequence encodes CASSSRGQYTDTQYF.

The CDR3 loop is CASSYRRGRGQPQHF. The CDR3, as DNA: TGTGCCAGCAGTTACCGAAGGGGGCGAGGTCAGCCCCAGCATTTT. V usage is TRBV6-5 and J usage is TRBJ1-5; 7 bases fit TRBD1. V gave up 2 bases and J gave up 6 bases; unmatched junction bases: 7. This CDR3 region has 15 residues. The V gene's germline CDR1 is MNHEY and CDR2 SVGAGI.

This chain's CDR3 is CASRKVGGELFF. Here the CDR3 DNA reads TGTGCCAGCAGAAAAGTTGGCGGGGAGCTGTTTTTT. V is TRBV6-1 and J is TRBJ2-2; D remains unclear. V lost 6 bases and J lost 7, with 9 bases in between. The CDR3 spans 12 residues. Germline V gene data show CDR1 as MNHNS and CDR2 as SASEGT.

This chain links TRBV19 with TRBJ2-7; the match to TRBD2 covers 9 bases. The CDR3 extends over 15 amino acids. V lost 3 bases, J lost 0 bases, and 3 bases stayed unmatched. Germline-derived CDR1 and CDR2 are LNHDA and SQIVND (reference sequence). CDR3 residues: CASSMGSGSSYEQYF. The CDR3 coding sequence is TGTGCCAGTAGTATGGGTAGCGGGAGCTCCTACGAGCAGTACTTC.

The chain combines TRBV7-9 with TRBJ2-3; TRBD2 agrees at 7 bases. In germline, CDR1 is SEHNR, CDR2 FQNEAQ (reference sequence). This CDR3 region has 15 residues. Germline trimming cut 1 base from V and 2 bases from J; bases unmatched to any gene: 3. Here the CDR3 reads CASSLVAGVTDTQYF. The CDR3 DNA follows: TGTGCCAGCAGCTTAGTTGCGGGAGTCACAGATACGCAGTATTTT.

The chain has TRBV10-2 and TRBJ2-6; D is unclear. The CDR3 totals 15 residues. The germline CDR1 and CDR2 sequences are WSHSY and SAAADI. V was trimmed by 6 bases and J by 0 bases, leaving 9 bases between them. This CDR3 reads CASSPDFSGANVLTF. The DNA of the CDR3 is TGCGCCAGCAGCCCGGATTTCTCTGGGGCCAACGTCCTGACTTTC.

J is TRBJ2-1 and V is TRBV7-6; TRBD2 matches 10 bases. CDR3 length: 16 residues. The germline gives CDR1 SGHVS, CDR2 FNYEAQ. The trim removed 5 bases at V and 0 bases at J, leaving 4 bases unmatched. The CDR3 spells CASSQSGGASYNEQFF. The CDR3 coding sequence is TGTGCCAGCAGCCAAAGCGGGGGGGCCTCCTACAATGAGCAGTTCTTC.

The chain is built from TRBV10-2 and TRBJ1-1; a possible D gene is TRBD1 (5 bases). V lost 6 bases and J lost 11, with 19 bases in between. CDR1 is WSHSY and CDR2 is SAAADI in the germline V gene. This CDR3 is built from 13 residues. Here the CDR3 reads CASRSEGRLGAFF. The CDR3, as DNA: TGCGCCAGCAGGTCGGAGGGGCGCCTTGGTGCTTTCTTT.

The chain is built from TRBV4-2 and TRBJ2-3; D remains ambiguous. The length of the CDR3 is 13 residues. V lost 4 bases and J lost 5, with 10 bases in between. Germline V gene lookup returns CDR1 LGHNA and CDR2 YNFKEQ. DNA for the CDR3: TGTGCCAGCAGCCGTAACTCGGTAGATACGCAGTATTTT. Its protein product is CASSRNSVDTQYF.

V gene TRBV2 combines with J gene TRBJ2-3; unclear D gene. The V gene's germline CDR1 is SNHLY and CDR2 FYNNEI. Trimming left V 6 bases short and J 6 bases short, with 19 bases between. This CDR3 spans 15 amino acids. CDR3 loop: CASRTMVTLADTQYF. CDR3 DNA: TGTGCCAGCAGGACGATGGTTACCCTGGCGGATACGCAGTATTTT.

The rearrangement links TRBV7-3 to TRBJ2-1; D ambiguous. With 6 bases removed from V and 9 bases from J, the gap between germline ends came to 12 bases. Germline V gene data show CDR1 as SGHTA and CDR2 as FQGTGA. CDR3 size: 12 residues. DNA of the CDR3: TGTGCCAGCAGTTCCCCCTGGGGTGAGCAGTTCTTC. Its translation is CASSSPWGEQFF.

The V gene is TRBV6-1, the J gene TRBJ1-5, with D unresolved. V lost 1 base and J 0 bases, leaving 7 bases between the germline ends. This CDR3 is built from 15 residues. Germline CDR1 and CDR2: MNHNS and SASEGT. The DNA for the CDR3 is TGTGCCAGCAGTGAAGGTAGCTATAGCAATCAGCCCCAGCATTTT. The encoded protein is CASSEGSYSNQPQHF.

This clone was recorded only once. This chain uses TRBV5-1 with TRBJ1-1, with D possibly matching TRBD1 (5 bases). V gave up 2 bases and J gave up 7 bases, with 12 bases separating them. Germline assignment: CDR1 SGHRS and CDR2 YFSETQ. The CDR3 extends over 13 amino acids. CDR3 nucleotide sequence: TGCGCCAGCAGCTTCGGGGCGCAGGATGAAGCTTTCTTT. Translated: CASSFGAQDEAFF.

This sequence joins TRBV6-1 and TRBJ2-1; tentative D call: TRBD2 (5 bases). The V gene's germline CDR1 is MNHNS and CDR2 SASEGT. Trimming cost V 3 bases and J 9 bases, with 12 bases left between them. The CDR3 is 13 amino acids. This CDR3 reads CASSDLGGGEQFF. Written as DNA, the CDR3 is TGTGCCAGCAGTGATTTAGGAGGCGGTGAGCAGTTCTTC.

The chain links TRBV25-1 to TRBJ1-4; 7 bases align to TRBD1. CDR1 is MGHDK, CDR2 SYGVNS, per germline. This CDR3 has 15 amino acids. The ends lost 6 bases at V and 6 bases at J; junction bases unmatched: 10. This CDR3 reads CASRDGTARDEKLFF. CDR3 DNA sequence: TGTGCCAGCAGGGACGGGACAGCCAGGGATGAAAAACTGTTTTTT.

CDR3 nucleotide sequence: TGTGCTAGTGGTTTGGGACAGGGGGCGTCCTATGGCTACACCTTC. It yields the protein CASGLGQGASYGYTF. The chain recombines TRBV12-5 with TRBJ1-2; TRBD1 matches 10 bases. From germline, CDR1 is LGHNT and CDR2 FRNRAP. Germline trimming cut 1 base from V and 4 bases from J; bases unmatched to any gene: 3. This CDR3 has 15 amino acids.

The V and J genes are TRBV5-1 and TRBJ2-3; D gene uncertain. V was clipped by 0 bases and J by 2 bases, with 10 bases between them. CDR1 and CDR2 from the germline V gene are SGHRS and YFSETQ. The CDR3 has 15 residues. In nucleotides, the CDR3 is TGCGCCAGCAGCTTGGGCCTCGCCCACACAGATACGCAGTATTTT. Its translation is CASSLGLAHTDTQYF.

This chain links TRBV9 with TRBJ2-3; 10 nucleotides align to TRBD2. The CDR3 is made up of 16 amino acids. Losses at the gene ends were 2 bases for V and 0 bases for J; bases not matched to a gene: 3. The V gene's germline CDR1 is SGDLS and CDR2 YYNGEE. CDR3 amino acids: CASSVQAGGSTDTQYF. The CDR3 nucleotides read TGTGCCAGCAGCGTCCAAGCGGGGGGGAGCACAGATACGCAGTATTTT.

CDR3 nucleotides: TGTGCCAGCAGCTTGGAAGGGACAGGGGGCAGCACAGATACGCAGTATTTT. Amino acids: CASSLEGTGGSTDTQYF. This rearrangement joins TRBV5-6 to TRBJ2-3, with 12 positions matching TRBD1. The CDR3 sequence is 17 residues long. Trimming at V came to 0 bases and at J to 0 bases, leaving 2 bases not matched to a gene. The germline V gene has CDR1 SGHDT and CDR2 YYEEEE.

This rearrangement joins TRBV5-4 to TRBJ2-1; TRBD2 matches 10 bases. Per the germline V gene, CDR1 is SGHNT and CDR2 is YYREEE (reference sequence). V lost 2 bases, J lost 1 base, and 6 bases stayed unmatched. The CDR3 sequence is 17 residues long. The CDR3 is CASSFPKRGGSYNEQFF. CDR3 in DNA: TGTGCCAGCAGCTTCCCAAAGCGGGGGGGGTCCTACAATGAGCAGTTCTTC.

DNA for the CDR3: TGTGCCAGCAAACGAGGGACAGGGGAAGGGGAGACCCAGTACTTC. Amino acids: CASKRGTGEGETQYF. The rearrangement uses TRBV27 and TRBJ2-5; 10 nucleotides line up with TRBD1. CDR1 is MNHEY, CDR2 SMNVEV, per germline (reference sequence). The CDR3 is 15 residues long. V lost 7 bases to trimming and J lost 5 bases; unmatched junction nucleotides: 10.

The CDR3 DNA is TGTGCCAGCAAGGACAGGTTAAAATCGGAGACCCAGTACTTC. Its translation is CASKDRLKSETQYF. The chain is built from TRBV25-1 and TRBJ2-5, with TRBD1 identical over 7 bases. Losses at the gene ends were 7 bases for V and 5 bases for J; bases not matched to a gene: 10. The CDR3 totals 14 residues. CDR1 is MGHDK and CDR2 is SYGVNS in the germline V gene. Together with reference TRBV25-1 and TRBJ2-5, the CDR3 gives the full variable domain: EADIYQTPRYLVIGTGKKITLECSQTMGHDKMYWYQQDPGMELHLIHYSYGVNSTEKGDLSSESTVSRIRTEHFPLTLESARPSHTSQYLCASKDRLKSETQYFGPGTRLLVL.

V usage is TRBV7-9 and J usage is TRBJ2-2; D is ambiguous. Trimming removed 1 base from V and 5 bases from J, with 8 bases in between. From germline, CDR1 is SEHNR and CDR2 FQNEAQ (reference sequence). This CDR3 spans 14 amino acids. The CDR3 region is CASSLVLKTGELFF. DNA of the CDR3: TGTGCCAGCAGCTTAGTGCTCAAAACCGGGGAGCTGTTTTTT.

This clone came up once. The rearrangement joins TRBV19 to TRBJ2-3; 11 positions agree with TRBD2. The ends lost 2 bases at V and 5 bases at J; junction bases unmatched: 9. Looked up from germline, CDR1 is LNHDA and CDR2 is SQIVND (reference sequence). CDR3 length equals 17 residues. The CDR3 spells CASSILAGGTGGDTQYF. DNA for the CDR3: TGTGCCAGTAGTATACTAGCGGGAGGTACCGGAGGAGATACGCAGTATTTT.

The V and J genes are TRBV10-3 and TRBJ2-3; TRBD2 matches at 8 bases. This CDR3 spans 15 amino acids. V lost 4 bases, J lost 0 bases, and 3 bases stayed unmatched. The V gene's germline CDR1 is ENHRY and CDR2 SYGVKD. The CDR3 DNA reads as TGTGCCATCAGTGCGACGGGGGGGAGCACAGATACGCAGTATTTT. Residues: CAISATGGSTDTQYF.

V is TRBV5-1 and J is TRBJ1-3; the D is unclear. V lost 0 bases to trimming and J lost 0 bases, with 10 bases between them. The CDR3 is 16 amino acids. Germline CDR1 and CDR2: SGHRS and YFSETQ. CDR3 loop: CASSLGAGTSGNTIYF. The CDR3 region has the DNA TGCGCCAGCAGCTTGGGGGCAGGCACCTCTGGAAACACCATATATTTT.